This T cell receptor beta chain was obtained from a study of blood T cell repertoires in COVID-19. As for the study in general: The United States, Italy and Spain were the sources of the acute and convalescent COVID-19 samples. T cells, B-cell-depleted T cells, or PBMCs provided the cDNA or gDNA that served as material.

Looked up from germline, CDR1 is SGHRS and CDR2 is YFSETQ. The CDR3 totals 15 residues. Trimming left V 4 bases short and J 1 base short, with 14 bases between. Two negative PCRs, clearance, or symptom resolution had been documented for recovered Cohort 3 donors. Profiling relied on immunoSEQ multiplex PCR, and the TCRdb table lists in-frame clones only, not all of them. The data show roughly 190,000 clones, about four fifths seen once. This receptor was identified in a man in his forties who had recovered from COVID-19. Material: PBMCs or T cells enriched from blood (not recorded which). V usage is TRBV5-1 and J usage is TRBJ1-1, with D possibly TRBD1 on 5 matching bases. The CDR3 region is CASSRAGEGNTEAFF. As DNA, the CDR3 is TGCGCCAGCAGCCGTGCGGGGGAGGGGAACACTGAAGCTTTCTTT.